This T cell receptor beta chain came from a study of T cell responses to AZD1222 COVID-19 vaccine (dated by TCRdb to the early 2020s). For context, the study as a whole: AZD1222 recipients whose second dose came at about 4 weeks and those whose second dose came at about 12 weeks were combined into one group, since spike-specific TCR depth and breadth did not differ between the two schedules. Trial participants were enrolled into age subgroups of 18-55, 56-69 and 70-plus years, which contained around 150, 29 and 61 TCR-sequenced participants, respectively. A total of about 240 trial participants underwent TCR sequencing, of whom around 200 received two doses of AZD1222 and some 26 received two doses of the MenACWY control vaccine.

The CDR3 regions of human TCRbeta chains were analyzed by immunosequencing. The authors processed their data as follows. TCRs in the repertoires were matched against a reference library of SARS-CoV-2-specific TCRs that had been generated with the MIRA antigen-specificity platform. Breadth was defined as the fraction of unique TCRs that were SARS-CoV-2-associated, and depth was defined as the fraction of total T cells that were SARS-CoV-2-associated. Using the MIRA data, each spike-specific TCR was assigned both to the spike region to which the TCR was reactive and to a CD4 or CD8 class. Log10-transformed breadth and depth values were compared by one-way ANOVA with Sidak's multiple comparisons tests. Drawn from immuneACCESS, this table holds only the in-frame rearrangements with V and J called that TCRdb kept. Clones are partly lost; checked studies trace under half to an unresolved V gene and leave the rest unexplained. V and J calls and clone size are copied from that table; D and trimming were computed from the DNA. Recorded for this sample are approximately 180,000 clones; 88% of them occurred a single time. 7.5% to 9.5% of the sample is taken by the ten largest.

In regard to this clone: No cognate antigen has been identified for it. No per-base quality is available; no much larger clone lies one base away.

The sample's time point, from its label and the paper: baseline before first vaccination. The vaccinee samples were drawn from two UK trials, COV001 and COV002, one of which was a single-blind randomized controlled phase 2/3 trial testing AZD1222 (ChAdOx1 nCoV-19) in healthy adults. Trial participant PBMC samples were collected at day 0 and day 28 after the second dose for TCRbeta chain sequencing. The investigation overall reported the following: After two AZD1222 doses, spike-specific TCR breadth and depth were significantly higher than at day 0 and than in MenACWY recipients. Because no day 14 peak-response samples were available, the repertoires could be characterized only after the peak T cell response. Most participants were white British and females outnumbered males, and the authors suggested that clonal diversity may have been underestimated. Conclusions about previously exposed vaccinees are limited because only five to seven AZD1222 recipients were SARS-CoV-2 seropositive at baseline. Epitopes outside the regions mutated in the B.1.351 and B.1.1.7 variants were reportedly recognized by nearly half of the unique spike-specific TCRs. The 56-69-year group was small, and its depth increase did not reach significance, likely because of low power. CD4 TCRs associated with the vaccine covered the entire spike protein, and the dominant responses were in regions 160-218 and 743-854.

Based on the germline V gene (reference sequence), the CDR1 and CDR2 sequences are GTSNPN and SVGIG. The CDR3 numbers 14 residues from cysteine through phenylalanine. The DNA shown is the 42-base CDR3, in frame from base 1. V loses 2 bases, J loses 2 bases, and the germline ends lie 9 bases apart. The material was peripheral blood, obtained on day 0 of AZD1222 vaccination. The sequence derives from an adult in good health. This receptor chain uses TRBV30 and TRBJ1-4; TRBD1 is possibly the D segment (6 matching bases). The CDR3 protein sequence reads: CAWSRGPTNEKLFF. The sequenced DNA: TGTGCCTGGAGTCGGGGGCCGACTAATGAAAAACTGTTTTTT. Reference TRBV30 and TRBJ1-4 genes cover what lies past the CDR3, so the full variable domain is SQTIHQWPATLVQPVGSPLSLECTVEGTSNPNLYWYRQAAGRGLQLLFYSVGIGQISSEVPQNLSASRPQDRQFILSSKKLLLSDSGFYLCAWSRGPTNEKLFFGSGTQLSVL.